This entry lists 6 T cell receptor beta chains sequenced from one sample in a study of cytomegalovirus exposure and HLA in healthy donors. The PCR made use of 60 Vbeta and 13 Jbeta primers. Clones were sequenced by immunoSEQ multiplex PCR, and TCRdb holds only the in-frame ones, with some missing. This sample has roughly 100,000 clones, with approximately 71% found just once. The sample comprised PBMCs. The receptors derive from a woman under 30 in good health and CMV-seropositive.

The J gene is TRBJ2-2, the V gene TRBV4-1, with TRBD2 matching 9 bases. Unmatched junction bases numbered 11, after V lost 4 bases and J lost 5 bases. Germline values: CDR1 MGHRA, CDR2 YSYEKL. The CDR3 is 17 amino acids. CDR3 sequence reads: CASSLPSAGGITGELFF. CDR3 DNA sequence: TGCGCCAGCAGCCTCCCGTCAGCGGGGGGCATTACCGGGGAGCTGTTTTTT.

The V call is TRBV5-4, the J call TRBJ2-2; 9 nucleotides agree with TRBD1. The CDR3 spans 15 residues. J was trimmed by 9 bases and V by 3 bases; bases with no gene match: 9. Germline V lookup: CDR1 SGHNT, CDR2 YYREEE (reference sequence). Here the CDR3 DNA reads TGTGCCAGCAGCTGGAGACAGGGGGGAAACCGGGAGCTGTTTTTT. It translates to CASSWRQGGNRELFF.

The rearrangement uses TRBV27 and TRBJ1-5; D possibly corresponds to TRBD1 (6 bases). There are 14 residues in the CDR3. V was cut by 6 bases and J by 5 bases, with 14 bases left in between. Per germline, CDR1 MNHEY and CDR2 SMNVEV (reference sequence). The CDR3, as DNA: TGTGCCAGCAGCTCGACAGGTATCTATCAGCCCCAGCATTTT. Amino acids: CASSSTGIYQPQHF.

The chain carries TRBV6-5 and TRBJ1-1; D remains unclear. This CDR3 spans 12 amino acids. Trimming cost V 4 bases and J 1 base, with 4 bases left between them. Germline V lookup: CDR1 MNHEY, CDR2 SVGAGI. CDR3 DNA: TGTGCCAGCAGTTTCGGGAACACTGAAGCTTTCTTT. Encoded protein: CASSFGNTEAFF.

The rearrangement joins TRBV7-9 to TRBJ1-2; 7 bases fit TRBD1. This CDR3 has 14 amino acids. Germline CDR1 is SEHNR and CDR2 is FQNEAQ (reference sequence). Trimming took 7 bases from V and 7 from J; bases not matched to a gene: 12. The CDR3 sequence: CASIDSGTVGGYTF. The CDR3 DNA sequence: TGTGCCAGCATCGATAGTGGGACAGTCGGTGGCTACACCTTC.

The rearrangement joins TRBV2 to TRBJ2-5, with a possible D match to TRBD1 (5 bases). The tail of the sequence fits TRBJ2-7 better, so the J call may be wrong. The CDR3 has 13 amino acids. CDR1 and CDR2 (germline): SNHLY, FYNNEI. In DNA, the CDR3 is TGTGCCAGCAGTGGACAGCCAACCTACGAGCAGTACTTC. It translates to CASSGQPTYEQYF.